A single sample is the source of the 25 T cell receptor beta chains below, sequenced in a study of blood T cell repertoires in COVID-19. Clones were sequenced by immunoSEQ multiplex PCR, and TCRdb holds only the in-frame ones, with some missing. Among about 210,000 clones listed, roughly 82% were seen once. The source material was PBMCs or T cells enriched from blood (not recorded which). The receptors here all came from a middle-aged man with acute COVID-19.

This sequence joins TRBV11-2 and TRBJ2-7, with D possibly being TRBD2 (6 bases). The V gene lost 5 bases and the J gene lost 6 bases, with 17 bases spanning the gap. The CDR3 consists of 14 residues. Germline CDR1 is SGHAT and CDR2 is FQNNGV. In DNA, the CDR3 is TGTGCCAGCAGCCCAGGGACGGGGGTAAGCGAGCAGTACTTC. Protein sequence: CASSPGTGVSEQYF.

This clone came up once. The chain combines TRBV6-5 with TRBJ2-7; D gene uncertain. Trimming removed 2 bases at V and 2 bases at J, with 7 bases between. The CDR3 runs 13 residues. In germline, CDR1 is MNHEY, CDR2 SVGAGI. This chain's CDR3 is CASSYLPAYEQYF. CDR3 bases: TGTGCCAGCAGTTACCTTCCAGCCTACGAGCAGTACTTC.

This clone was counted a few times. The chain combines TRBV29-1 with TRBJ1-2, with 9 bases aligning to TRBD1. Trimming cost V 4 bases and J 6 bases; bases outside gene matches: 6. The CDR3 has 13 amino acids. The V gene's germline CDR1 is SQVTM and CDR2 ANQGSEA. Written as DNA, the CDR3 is TGCAGCGTTGGGACAGGGGCTTTTAATGGCTACACCTTC. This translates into CSVGTGAFNGYTF.

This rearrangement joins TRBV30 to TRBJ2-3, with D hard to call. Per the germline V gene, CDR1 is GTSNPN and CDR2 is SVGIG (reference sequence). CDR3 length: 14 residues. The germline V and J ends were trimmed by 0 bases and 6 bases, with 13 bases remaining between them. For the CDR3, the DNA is TGTGCCTGGAGTGTACGACTGCCCGGCGATACGCAGTATTTT. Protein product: CAWSVRLPGDTQYF. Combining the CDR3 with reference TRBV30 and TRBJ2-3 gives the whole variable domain SQTIHQWPATLVQPVGSPLSLECTVEGTSNPNLYWYRQAAGRGLQLLFYSVGIGQISSEVPQNLSASRPQDRQFILSSKKLLLSDSGFYLCAWSVRLPGDTQYFGPGTRLTVL.

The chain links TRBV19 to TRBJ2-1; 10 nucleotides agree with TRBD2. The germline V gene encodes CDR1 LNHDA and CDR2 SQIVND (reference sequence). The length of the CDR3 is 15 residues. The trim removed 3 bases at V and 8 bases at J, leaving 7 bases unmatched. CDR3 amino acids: CASSIVLAGVDEQFF. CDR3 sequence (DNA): TGTGCCAGTAGTATTGTGCTAGCGGGAGTCGATGAGCAGTTCTTC.

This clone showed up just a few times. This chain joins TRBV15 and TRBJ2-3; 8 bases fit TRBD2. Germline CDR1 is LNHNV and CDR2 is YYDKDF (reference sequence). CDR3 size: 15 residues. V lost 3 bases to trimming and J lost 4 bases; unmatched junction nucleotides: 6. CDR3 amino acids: CATSRTSEGADTQYF. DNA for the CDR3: TGTGCCACCAGCAGGACTAGCGAAGGGGCAGATACGCAGTATTTT.

The CDR3 spells CASSEDGQYGYTF. DNA of the CDR3: TGTGCCAGCAGTGAAGATGGACAATATGGCTACACCTTC. The chain joins TRBV6-1 to TRBJ1-2; perhaps TRBD1 as D (5 bases). The CDR3 loop spans 13 amino acids. In germline, CDR1 is MNHNS, CDR2 SASEGT. Trimming removed 1 base at V and 5 bases at J, with 8 bases between.

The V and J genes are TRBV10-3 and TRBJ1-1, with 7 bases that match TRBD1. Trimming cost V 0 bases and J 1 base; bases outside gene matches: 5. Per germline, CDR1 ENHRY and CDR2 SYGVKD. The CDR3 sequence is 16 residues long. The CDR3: CAISESMAGGNTEAFF. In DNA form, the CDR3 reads TGTGCCATCAGTGAGTCGATGGCAGGGGGGAACACTGAAGCTTTCTTT.

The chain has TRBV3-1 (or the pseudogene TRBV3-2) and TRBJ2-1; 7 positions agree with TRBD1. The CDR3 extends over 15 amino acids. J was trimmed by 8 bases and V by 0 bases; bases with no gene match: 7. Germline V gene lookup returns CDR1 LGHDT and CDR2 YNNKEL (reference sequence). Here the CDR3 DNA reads TGTGCCAGCAGCCAAGATGGAAGAGGGGGCCATGAGCAGTTCTTC. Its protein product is CASSQDGRGGHEQFF.

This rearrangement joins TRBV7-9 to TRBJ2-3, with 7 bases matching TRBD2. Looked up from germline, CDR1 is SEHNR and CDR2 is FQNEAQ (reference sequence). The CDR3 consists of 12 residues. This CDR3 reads CLGGSSTDTQYF. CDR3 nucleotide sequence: TGTCTCGGGGGGAGTAGCACAGATACGCAGTATTTT.

CDR3 nucleotides: TGTGCCAGCAGCTTCGGGACTAGCGGGAGGAGGACCGGGGAGCTGTTTTTT. This codes for CASSFGTSGRRTGELFF. J is TRBJ2-2 and V is TRBV5-4; 15 positions agree with TRBD2. This CDR3 is 17 amino acids long. With 2 bases clipped from V and 5 bases from J, the junction kept 4 bases outside the gene matches. Per the germline V gene, CDR1 is SGHNT and CDR2 is YYREEE (reference sequence).

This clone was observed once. The CDR3, as DNA: TGTGCCAGCAGTTTCCACGCACTAGCGGGATTCGGAAATGAGCAGTTCTTC. It is translated as CASSFHALAGFGNEQFF. This sequence joins TRBV27 and TRBJ2-1; TRBD2 matches 10 bases. V was clipped by 3 bases and J by 7 bases; unmatched bases: 12. The CDR3 spans 17 residues. Germline-derived CDR1 and CDR2 are MNHEY and SMNVEV (reference sequence).

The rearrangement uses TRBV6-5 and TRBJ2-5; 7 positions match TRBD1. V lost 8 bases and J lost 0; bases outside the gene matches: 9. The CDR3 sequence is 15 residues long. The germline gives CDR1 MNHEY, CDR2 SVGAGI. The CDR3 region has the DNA TGTGCCAGCTTTGGGGGTACAGGGGACCAAGAGACCCAGTACTTC. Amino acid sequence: CASFGGTGDQETQYF.

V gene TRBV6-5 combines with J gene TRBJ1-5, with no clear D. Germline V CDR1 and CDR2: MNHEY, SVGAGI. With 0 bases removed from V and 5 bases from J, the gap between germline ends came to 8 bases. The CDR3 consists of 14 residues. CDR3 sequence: CASSYSGSHQPQHF. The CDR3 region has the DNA TGTGCCAGCAGTTACTCGGGGAGTCATCAGCCCCAGCATTTT.

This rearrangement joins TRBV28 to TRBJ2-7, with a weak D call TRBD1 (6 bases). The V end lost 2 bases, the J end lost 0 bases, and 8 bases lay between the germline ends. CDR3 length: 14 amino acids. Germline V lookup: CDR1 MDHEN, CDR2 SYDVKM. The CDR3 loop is CASSLQGTSYEQYF. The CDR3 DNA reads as TGTGCCAGCAGTTTACAGGGGACCTCCTACGAGCAGTACTTC.

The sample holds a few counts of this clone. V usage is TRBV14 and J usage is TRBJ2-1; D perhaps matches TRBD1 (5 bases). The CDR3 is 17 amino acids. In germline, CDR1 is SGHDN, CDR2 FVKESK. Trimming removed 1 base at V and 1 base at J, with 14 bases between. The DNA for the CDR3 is TGTGCCAGCAGCCAAGGGCAGGGCTTAGTGTCCTACAATGAGCAGTTCTTC. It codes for CASSQGQGLVSYNEQFF.

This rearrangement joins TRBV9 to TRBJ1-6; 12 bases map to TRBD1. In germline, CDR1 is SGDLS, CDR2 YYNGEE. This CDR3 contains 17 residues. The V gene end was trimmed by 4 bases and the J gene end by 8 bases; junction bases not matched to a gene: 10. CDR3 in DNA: TGTGCCAGCAGCCACCGGGACAGGGGGCCTGGGGATTCACCCCTCCACTTT. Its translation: CASSHRDRGPGDSPLHF.

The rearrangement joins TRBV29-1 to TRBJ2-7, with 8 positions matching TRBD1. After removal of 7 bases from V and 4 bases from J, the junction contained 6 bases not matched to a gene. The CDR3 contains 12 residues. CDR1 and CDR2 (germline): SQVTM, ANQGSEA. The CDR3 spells CSAWTGRYEQYF. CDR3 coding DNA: TGCAGCGCGTGGACAGGGCGGTACGAGCAGTACTTC.

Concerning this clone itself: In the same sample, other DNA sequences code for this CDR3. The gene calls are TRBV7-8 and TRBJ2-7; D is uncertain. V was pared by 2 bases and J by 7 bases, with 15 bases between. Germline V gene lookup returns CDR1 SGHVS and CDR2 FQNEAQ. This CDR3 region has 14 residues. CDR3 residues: CASSLILEFGEQYF. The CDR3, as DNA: TGTGCCAGCAGCTTAATTCTAGAGTTCGGTGAGCAGTACTTC. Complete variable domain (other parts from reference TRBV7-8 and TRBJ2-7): GAGVSQSPRYKVAKRGQDVALRCDPISGHVSLFWYQQALGQGPEFLTYFQNEAQLDKSGLPSDRFFAERPEGSVSTLKIQRTQQEDSAVYLCASSLILEFGEQYFGPGTRLTVT.

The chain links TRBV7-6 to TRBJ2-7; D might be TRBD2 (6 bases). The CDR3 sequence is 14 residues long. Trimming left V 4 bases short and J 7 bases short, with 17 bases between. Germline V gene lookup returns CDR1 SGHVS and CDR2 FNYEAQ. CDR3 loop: CASSSGGGDEEQYF. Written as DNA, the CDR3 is TGTGCCAGCAGCTCCGGTGGCGGGGACGAAGAGCAGTACTTC.

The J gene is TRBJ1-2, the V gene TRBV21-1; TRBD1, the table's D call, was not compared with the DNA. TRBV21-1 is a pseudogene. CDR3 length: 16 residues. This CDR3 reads CASSTRGRTGAYGYTF. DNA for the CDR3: TGTGCCAGCAGCACCAGGGGCCGGACAGGGGCCTATGGCTACACCTTC.

The DNA for the CDR3 is TGTGCCAGCAGCTTAGATGAGGGTCTAGCGGGCCGTATAATCGGGGAGCTGTTTTTT. Translation: CASSLDEGLAGRIIGELFF. This chain joins TRBV7-9 and TRBJ2-2; 8 bases are a match to TRBD2. Per germline, CDR1 SEHNR and CDR2 FQNEAQ (reference sequence). This CDR3 contains 19 residues. With V trimmed by 1 base and J by 7 bases, 17 bases remained unmatched.

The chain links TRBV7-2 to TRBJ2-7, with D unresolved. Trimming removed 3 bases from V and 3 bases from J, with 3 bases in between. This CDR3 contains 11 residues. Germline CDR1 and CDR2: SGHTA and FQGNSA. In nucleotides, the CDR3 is TGTGCCAGCAGCTTCCTCTACGAGCAGTACTTC. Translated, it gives CASSFLYEQYF.

The CDR3 spells CASSLFTDRTGQVNEQFF. CDR3 in DNA: TGTGCCAGCAGCCTTTTTACGGATCGGACAGGGCAGGTTAATGAGCAGTTCTTC. The rearrangement links TRBV7-6 to TRBJ2-1, with TRBD1 identical over 8 bases. The CDR3 covers 18 residues. CDR1 is SGHVS and CDR2 is FNYEAQ in the germline V gene. Unmatched junction bases numbered 19, after V lost 5 bases and J lost 7 bases.

CDR3 coding DNA: TGTGCCACCAGTGATTCACAGGGCAATCAGCCCCAGCATTTT. Protein product: CATSDSQGNQPQHF. The chain links TRBV24-1 to TRBJ1-5; D might be TRBD1 (5 bases). The germline CDR1 and CDR2 sequences are KGHDR and SFDVKD. The CDR3 is 14 amino acids. V lost 2 bases and J 2 bases, leaving 6 bases between the germline ends.